This T cell receptor beta chain was documented in a study of graft-versus-host responses after intestinal transplantation. Study in general: Each patient got anti-thymocyte globulin induction, then tacrolimus and steroids for around three years.

About this clone: What it binds is unknown.

Assay: immunoSEQ multiplex PCR; the TCRdb copy retains only in-frame clones and omits some. The repertoire holds under 65,000 clones, with 90% to 95% as singletons. The study, taken as a whole, reports: Allograft clonal ratios (graft-versus-host to host-versus-graft) were high in patients who had graft-donor T cell macrochimerism. GvH clonotypes were identified within recipient marrow, with a subset emerging first in ileum or blood.

The source of this sequence is a human donor who was the organ donor for an intestinal transplant. The source was unstimulated CD4+ T cells sorted from spleen or lymph node cells, collected before transplant.

The CDR3 loop reads CASSRTGTGGRNTEAFF. Here the CDR3 DNA reads TGTGCCAGTAGTAGAACCGGGACAGGGGGCCGAAACACTGAAGCTTTCTTT. The V and J genes are TRBV19 and TRBJ1-1; 12 positions agree with TRBD1. J lost 2 bases, V lost 4 bases, and 8 bases had no gene match. CDR3 length: 17 residues. CDR1 and CDR2 from the germline V gene are LNHDA and SQIVND (reference sequence).